The rows below give T cell receptor beta chains drawn from one sample of a study of blood T cell repertoires in COVID-19. Produced via immunoSEQ multiplex PCR; TCRdb's table is partial and in-frame only. The data contain under 45,000 clones, around four fifths of them singletons. Sequenced material: peripheral blood. The receptors come from a man in his fifties with active COVID-19. CDR3s leave out the opening cysteine and the closing phenylalanine or tryptophan. Some rows mark clone size as missing; the rest say once, few, many or name a class of expanded clone.

v_call	j_call	clone_size	cdr3_aa
TRBV10-3	TRBJ2-2	.	AIRQASGELF
TRBV6-5	TRBJ1-1	.	ASSLRGQGYTEAF
TRBV24-1	TRBJ2-7	.	ATSDPGQGSNEQY
TRBV6-2/TRBV6-3	TRBJ2-5	.	ASSYLGGYQETQY
TRBV7-2	TRBJ1-5	.	ASRGQGNQPQH
TRBV15	TRBJ1-1	.	ATSREGFLNTEAF
TRBV5-4	TRBJ2-3	.	ASSVDRGLGTDTQY
TRBV7-6	TRBJ1-4	.	ASSLETGVDEKLF
TRBV4-2	TRBJ2-7	.	ASSQDWASGFSYEQY
TRBV29-1	TRBJ2-1	.	SPSTGYEQF
TRBV3-1/TRBV3-2	TRBJ2-5	.	ASSQGLAGVETQY
TRBV13	TRBJ2-1	.	ASSTRDSRRSHNEQF
TRBV2	TRBJ2-7	.	ASIPGGLTYEQY
TRBV4-3	TRBJ2-1	.	ASSQDRNNEQF
TRBV19	TRBJ1-1	few	ATRTPQRDSTEAF
TRBV2	TRBJ1-5	medium-sized	ASRAGQGYNQPQH
TRBV6-6	TRBJ2-7	.	ASSKGTDYEQY
TRBV4-2	TRBJ2-1	medium-sized	ASSQVEAGDYNEQF
TRBV28	TRBJ2-1	.	ASRAGRSYNEQF
TRBV5-1	TRBJ2-3	.	ASSSGLDTQY
TRBV9	TRBJ2-1	.	ASSGRQGKVDEQF
TRBV4-3	TRBJ1-2	.	ASSQVSGTGAAWRGYT
TRBV4-1	TRBJ2-5	.	ASSQTRDSKETQY
TRBV7-3	TRBJ2-6	.	ASSLDNSGANVLT
TRBV28	TRBJ1-5	.	ASSLPARVRSNQPQH
TRBV30	TRBJ1-3	.	AGTQGKTPSGNTIY
TRBV5-1	TRBJ1-1	.	ASSLEVRGLVTEAF
TRBV5-1	TRBJ1-1	once	ASSLGGGMNTEAF
TRBV7-6	TRBJ1-2	.	ASSPGTGSGGYT
TRBV12-3/TRBV12-4	TRBJ1-5	few	ASSFDPSQPQH
TRBV27	TRBJ2-7	.	ASSFRPSGLAGGSEQY
TRBV18	TRBJ2-7	.	ASSPGLAGERDEQY
TRBV15	TRBJ2-7	.	ATSRDLGDEQY
TRBV29-1	TRBJ1-1	.	STRAGVGNTEAF
TRBV28	TRBJ2-5	.	ASRNILGLAEETQY
TRBV7-2	TRBJ2-3	.	ASSILAGGSTDTQY
TRBV28	TRBJ2-7	.	ASSSLNLYEQY
TRBV7-3	TRBJ2-3	.	ASSLNPFRAGVADTQY
TRBV7-3	TRBJ2-3	.	ASSGGVGDTQY
TRBV7-6	TRBJ2-1	.	ASSHGTVGLAGVNEQF
TRBV4-2	TRBJ2-3	.	ASLRGATDTQY
TRBV6-5	TRBJ1-2	.	ASRARTMGYT
TRBV7-3	TRBJ2-6	.	ASSLGLSGANVLT
TRBV28	TRBJ1-1	.	ASRGQLNTEAF